The 30 T cell receptor beta chains reported below all come from one sample, sequenced in a study of OX40 agonist ivuxolimab in advanced cancers. Profiling relied on immunoSEQ multiplex PCR, and the TCRdb table lists in-frame clones only, not all of them. The data contain some 87,000 clones, about 90% of them singletons. The input for sequencing was CD4+ or CD8+ T cells sorted from blood, taken in a trial of the OX40 agonist ivuxolimab. The receptors were sampled from an adult with an advanced solid tumor such as melanoma, head and neck, liver or kidney cancer.

The V gene is TRBV30, the J gene TRBJ2-1; 12 positions agree with TRBD2. The CDR3 runs to 14 residues. After removal of 3 bases from V and 8 bases from J, the junction contained 5 bases not matched to a gene. CDR1 and CDR2 (germline): GTSNPN, SVGIG (reference sequence). CDR3 bases: TGTGCCTGGAGGCTAGCGGGAGGGCCCCATGAGCAGTTCTTC. This sequence encodes CAWRLAGGPHEQFF.

The chain employs TRBV7-3 and TRBJ2-3; no clear D gene. Germline V lookup: CDR1 SGHTA, CDR2 FQGTGA. CDR3 length: 15 amino acids. The V end lost 0 bases, the J end lost 0 bases, and 7 bases lay between the germline ends. DNA of the CDR3: TGTGCCAGCAGCTTAACGGGAATGAGCACAGATACGCAGTATTTT. It translates to CASSLTGMSTDTQYF. The whole variable domain, filled in from reference TRBV7-3 and TRBJ2-3, reads GAGVSQTPSNKVTEKGKYVELRCDPISGHTALYWYRQSLGQGPEFLIYFQGTGAADDSGLPNDRFFAVRPEGSVSTLKIQRTERGDSAVYLCASSLTGMSTDTQYFGPGTRLTVL.

The genes are TRBV11-3 and TRBJ2-1, with 7 nucleotides matching TRBD2. Germline-derived CDR1 and CDR2 are SGHNT and YENEEA. The trim removed 6 bases at V and 9 bases at J, leaving 8 bases unmatched. The CDR3 is 13 residues long. The CDR3 here is CASRPTGGREQFF. The CDR3 DNA sequence: TGTGCCAGCAGACCCACGGGGGGACGTGAGCAGTTCTTC. Full variable domain (outside the CDR3, taken from reference TRBV11-3 and TRBJ2-1): EAGVVQSPRYKIIEKKQPVAFWCNPISGHNTLYWYLQNLGQGPELLIRYENEEAVDDSQLPKDRFSAERLKGVDSTLKIQPAELGDSAVYLCASRPTGGREQFFGPGTRLTVL.

CDR3 in amino acids: CASSIQGDNQPQHF. CDR3 nucleotide sequence: TGTGCCAGTAGTATCCAGGGAGACAATCAGCCCCAGCATTTT. The chain uses TRBV19 and TRBJ1-5; D may be TRBD1 (5 bases). Germline CDR1 LNHDA, CDR2 SQIVND (reference sequence). With 3 bases removed from V and 3 bases from J, the gap between germline ends came to 9 bases. The CDR3 spans 14 residues.

The V call is TRBV7-3, the J call TRBJ2-2, with 9 bases identical to TRBD2. V dropped 1 base and J dropped 5; count of bases not matched to a gene: 5. The V gene's germline CDR1 is SGHTA and CDR2 FQGTGA. The CDR3 contains 16 residues. This CDR3 is CASSLSPAGGTGELFF. The CDR3 coding sequence is TGTGCCAGCAGCTTAAGCCCAGCGGGAGGAACCGGGGAGCTGTTTTTT.

V is TRBV6-1 and J is TRBJ2-1, with TRBD2 matching 10 bases. Trimming cost V 1 base and J 9 bases; bases outside gene matches: 6. Germline V lookup: CDR1 MNHNS, CDR2 SASEGT. The CDR3 is made up of 15 amino acids. In DNA form, the CDR3 reads TGTGCCAGCAGTGAAGAGGGACTAGCGCCTAGTGAGCAGTTCTTC. This codes for CASSEEGLAPSEQFF.

This chain uses TRBV19 with TRBJ1-1; no reliable D call. Germline values: CDR1 LNHDA, CDR2 SQIVND (reference sequence). The V end lost 5 bases, the J end lost 0 bases, and 7 bases lay between the germline ends. The CDR3 covers 13 residues. The CDR3 coding sequence is TGTGCCAGTAGTCCCGCAATGAACACTGAAGCTTTCTTT. This sequence encodes CASSPAMNTEAFF.

J is TRBJ2-1 and V is TRBV6-1; D unclear. V was cut by 5 bases and J by 4 bases, with 15 bases left in between. The CDR3 is 15 residues long. Looked up from germline, CDR1 is MNHNS and CDR2 is SASEGT. The CDR3 region is CASSSLGNSYNEQFF. CDR3 nucleotides: TGTGCCAGCAGTTCCTTAGGCAACAGTTACAATGAGCAGTTCTTC.

This chain links TRBV30 with TRBJ2-1; D gene unclear. Germline values: CDR1 GTSNPN, CDR2 SVGIG (reference sequence). The CDR3 covers 11 residues. V lost 2 bases and J 8 bases, leaving 7 bases between the germline ends. CDR3 sequence (DNA): TGTGCCTGGAGTTTCTCGGATGAGCAGTTCTTC. Translation: CAWSFSDEQFF.

The J gene is TRBJ2-2, the V gene TRBV7-9; D may correspond to TRBD1 or TRBD2 (5 bases each). Germline V gene sequence: CDR1 SEHNR, CDR2 FQNEAQ (reference sequence). The CDR3 sequence is 15 residues long. Trimming took 5 bases from V and 7 from J, leaving 17 bases between them. CDR3 sequence: CASSTMPRGGGELFF. Written as DNA, the CDR3 is TGTGCCAGCAGCACTATGCCGAGGGGTGGCGGGGAGCTGTTTTTT.

Comments on this clone: The junction departs from the called germline gene at one end, perhaps through a read error. V and J are TRBV7-7 and TRBJ2-2; D unresolved. Per the germline V gene, CDR1 is SSHAT and CDR2 is FNYEAQ (reference sequence). This CDR3 spans 13 amino acids. The CDR3 sequence is CASSQQMGGELFF. Written as DNA, the CDR3 is TGTGCTAGCAGCCAGCAGATGGGGGGGGAGCTGTTTTTT.

This clone has only one observation. This chain joins TRBV7-9 and TRBJ2-1; 11 nucleotides agree with TRBD1. In germline, CDR1 is SEHNR, CDR2 FQNEAQ (reference sequence). V was clipped by 2 bases and J by 6 bases; unmatched bases: 15. The length of the CDR3 is 19 residues. DNA for the CDR3: TGTGCCAGCAGCTTAAGTAATGGGACAGGGGGAAGAGAAAGCAATGAGCAGTTCTTC. Protein sequence: CASSLSNGTGGRESNEQFF.

The J gene is TRBJ2-7, the V gene TRBV27; maybe TRBD1 (6 bases). The CDR3 has 14 amino acids. Germline assignment: CDR1 MNHEY and CDR2 SMNVEV (reference sequence). V lost 6 bases and J 2 bases, leaving 14 bases between the germline ends. The CDR3 DNA reads as TGTGCCAGCAGCTTGACAGGAACGGCCTACGAGCAGTACTTC. Amino acid sequence: CASSLTGTAYEQYF.

The chain combines TRBV4-1 with TRBJ2-7, with 10 bases fitting TRBD1. V lost 6 bases, J lost 7 bases, and 12 bases stayed unmatched. The CDR3 length is 15 residues. The germline V gene encodes CDR1 MGHRA and CDR2 YSYEKL. CDR3 protein: CASSRSRDRGREQYF. The CDR3 DNA follows: TGCGCCAGCAGTCGATCTAGGGACAGGGGAAGGGAGCAGTACTTC.

V and J are TRBV10-3 and TRBJ2-7; a possible D gene is TRBD2 (6 bases). Per the germline V gene, CDR1 is ENHRY and CDR2 is SYGVKD. The CDR3 runs to 13 residues. V lost 6 bases, J lost 2 bases, and 11 bases lay in between. The CDR3 loop is CAIRLAIAYEQYF. The CDR3 DNA is TGTGCCATCAGGCTAGCGATCGCCTACGAGCAGTACTTC.

The chain joins TRBV11-3 to TRBJ2-7, with 9 bases identical to TRBD1. This CDR3 is 18 amino acids long. Germline V gives CDR1 SGHNT, CDR2 YENEEA. J gave up 2 bases and V 0 bases, and 11 bases lay outside the gene matches. The CDR3 protein is CASSLEGWGQGTTYEQYF. The CDR3 DNA reads as TGTGCCAGCAGCTTAGAAGGGTGGGGACAGGGAACGACCTACGAGCAGTACTTC.

V and J are TRBV4-2 and TRBJ1-5; 7 bases are a match to TRBD1. Trimming took 3 bases from V and 11 from J; bases not matched to a gene: 10. This CDR3 has 14 residues. Germline CDR1 reads LGHNA; CDR2 reads YNFKEQ. The chain's CDR3 is CASSQRTGPWTQHF. CDR3 sequence (DNA): TGTGCCAGCAGCCAGAGGACAGGCCCCTGGACCCAGCATTTT.

This clone was seen a single time. The gene calls are TRBV19 and TRBJ1-2; possibly TRBD1 for D (6 bases). The CDR3 totals 13 residues. CDR1 and CDR2 from the germline V gene are LNHDA and SQIVND (reference sequence). V was cut by 9 bases and J by 8 bases, with 19 bases left in between. CDR3 sequence reads: CASHLGGRGGYTF. The CDR3 coding sequence is TGTGCCAGCCACTTGGGGGGCCGTGGCGGCTACACCTTC.

The chain recombines TRBV5-6 with TRBJ2-7; TRBD1 might be the D (5 bases). V lost 4 bases to trimming and J lost 5 bases, with 19 bases between them. In germline, CDR1 is SGHDT, CDR2 YYEEEE. CDR3 size: 15 residues. The CDR3 spells CASSLNPQGTNEQYF. DNA of the CDR3: TGTGCCAGCAGCCTGAACCCGCAGGGTACTAACGAGCAGTACTTC.

A note on this clone: This sample includes further DNA sequences coding for the same CDR3. This chain connects TRBV9 to TRBJ2-5; D not resolved. V was trimmed by 2 bases and J by 4 bases, leaving 12 bases between them. The CDR3 spans 14 residues. Germline values: CDR1 SGDLS, CDR2 YYNGEE. CDR3 region: CASSVGNALETQYF. The CDR3 region has the DNA TGTGCCAGCAGCGTGGGCAACGCGTTAGAGACCCAGTACTTC.

The V gene is TRBV11-3, the J gene TRBJ2-5, with D perhaps TRBD2 (6 bases). CDR1 is SGHNT, CDR2 YENEEA, per germline. V gave up 0 bases and J gave up 5 bases, with 13 bases separating them. The CDR3 has 15 residues. The DNA of the CDR3 is TGTGCCAGCAGCTTAGATCTCGGGGGAGGCGAGACCCAGTACTTC. Protein: CASSLDLGGGETQYF.

V and J are TRBV5-1 and TRBJ2-3; 7 bases map to TRBD2. Per the germline V gene, CDR1 is SGHRS and CDR2 is YFSETQ. V lost 4 bases, J lost 1 base, and 9 bases stayed unmatched. There are 16 residues in the CDR3. The CDR3 here is CASSPGLAGGTDTQYF. CDR3 sequence (DNA): TGCGCCAGCAGCCCCGGGTTAGCGGGTGGCACAGATACGCAGTATTTT.

Only a few counts were recorded for this clone. The chain uses TRBV18 and TRBJ1-2; tentatively, D is TRBD1 (5 bases). The ends were cut back, 4 bases at V and 8 bases at J, with 20 bases in the middle. Per the germline V gene, CDR1 is KGHSH and CDR2 is LQKENI. This CDR3 contains 15 residues. This CDR3 reads CASSLLQGETLGYTF. For the CDR3, the DNA is TGTGCCAGCTCACTTCTTCAGGGTGAAACTCTAGGCTACACCTTC.

The V call is TRBV7-3, the J call TRBJ2-2; perhaps D is TRBD1 or TRBD2 (6 bases each). V lost 5 bases to trimming and J lost 3 bases, with 13 bases between them. The CDR3 extends over 15 amino acids. Germline V lookup: CDR1 SGHTA, CDR2 FQGTGA. The CDR3, as DNA: TGTGCCAGCAGCAGAGGGGGGCCCGACACCGGGGAGCTGTTTTTT. It codes for CASSRGGPDTGELFF.

This clone was found once. The chain uses TRBV27 and TRBJ2-7; weak D call: TRBD2 (6 bases). Between the trimmed V and J ends, which lost 7 bases and 2 bases, there was a span of 18 bases. The CDR3 is made up of 15 amino acids. Germline CDR1 and CDR2: MNHEY and SMNVEV (reference sequence). This CDR3 reads CASNQPTGVAYEQYF. The CDR3 region has the DNA TGTGCCAGCAACCAACCGACGGGAGTCGCCTACGAGCAGTACTTC.

The V gene is TRBV19, the J gene TRBJ1-5; D call uncertain. V dropped 4 bases and J dropped 12 bases, with 19 bases sitting between them. Per germline, CDR1 LNHDA and CDR2 SQIVND (reference sequence). CDR3 size: 14 residues. The CDR3 protein is CASSTYSAEGNQHF. The DNA for the CDR3 is TGTGCCAGTAGTACCTACTCGGCGGAGGGCAACCAGCATTTT.

The V call is TRBV7-2, the J call TRBJ1-2; 7 bases are shared with TRBD1. The CDR3 spans 16 residues. Germline CDR1 SGHTA, CDR2 FQGNSA. With 1 base clipped from V and 4 bases from J, the junction kept 9 bases outside the gene matches. The CDR3 nucleotides read TGTGCCAGCAGCTTAGGCCCGGACAGGCCTCTCTATGGCTACACCTTC. Translated, it gives CASSLGPDRPLYGYTF. The whole variable domain, remainder taken from reference TRBV7-2 and TRBJ1-2, is GAGVSQSPSNKVTEKGKDVELRCDPISGHTALYWYRQSLGQGLEFLIYFQGNSAPDKSGLPSDRFSAERTGGSVSTLTIQRTQQEDSAVYLCASSLGPDRPLYGYTFGSGTRLTVV.

The chain joins TRBV7-9 to TRBJ2-2, with a possible D match to TRBD1 (5 bases). Germline V CDR1 and CDR2: SEHNR, FQNEAQ (reference sequence). Between the trimmed V and J ends, which lost 5 bases and 4 bases, there was a span of 17 bases. This CDR3 has 16 amino acids. CDR3 in amino acids: CASSPPGLGSTGELFF. The CDR3 DNA sequence: TGTGCCAGCAGCCCCCCAGGGCTGGGTAGCACCGGGGAGCTGTTTTTT.

The genes are TRBV6-5 and TRBJ1-1; maybe TRBD1 (6 bases). The CDR3 runs 14 residues. CDR1 MNHEY and CDR2 SVGAGI come from the germline V gene. Trimming took off 0 bases at V and 4 bases at J, with 9 bases between the two ends. The DNA of the CDR3 is TGTGCCAGCAGTTACTCGTACAGGGCCACTGAAGCTTTCTTT. Its translation: CASSYSYRATEAFF.

This chain links TRBV27 with TRBJ2-6; no firm D call. The V end was cut by 1 base, the J end by 4 bases, with 5 bases between. The CDR3 runs to 14 residues. Germline V gene lookup returns CDR1 MNHEY and CDR2 SMNVEV (reference sequence). The CDR3 nucleotides are TGTGCCAGCAGTTTATTAGCCGGGGCCAACGTCCTGACTTTC. Its protein is CASSLLAGANVLTF. Looking up the rest from reference TRBV27 and TRBJ2-6 gives the full variable domain: EAQVTQNPRYLITVTGKKLTVTCSQNMNHEYMSWYRQDPGLGLRQIYYSMNVEVTDKGDVPEGYKVSRKEKRNFPLILESPSPNQTSLYFCASSLLAGANVLTFGAGSRLTVL.